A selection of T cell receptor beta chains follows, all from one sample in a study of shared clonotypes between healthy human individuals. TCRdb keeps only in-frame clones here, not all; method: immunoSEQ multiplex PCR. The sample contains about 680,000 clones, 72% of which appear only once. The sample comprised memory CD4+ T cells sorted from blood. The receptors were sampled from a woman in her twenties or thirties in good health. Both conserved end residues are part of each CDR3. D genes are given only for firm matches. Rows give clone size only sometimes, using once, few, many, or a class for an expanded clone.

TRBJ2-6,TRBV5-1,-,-,CASRDGPSGANVLTF,TGCGCCAGCAGAGACGGGCCCTCTGGGGCCAACGTCCTGACTTTC
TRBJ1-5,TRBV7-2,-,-,CASSPSGGSNQPQHF,TGTGCCAGCAGCCCATCGGGGGGTAGCAATCAGCCCCAGCATTTT
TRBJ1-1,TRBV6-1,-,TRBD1,CASSAYLQGAEAFF,TGTGCCAGCAGTGCATATCTACAGGGGGCTGAAGCTTTCTTT
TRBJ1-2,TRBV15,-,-,CATSDRRIGVWGYTF,TGTGCCACCAGCGACCGAAGGATAGGGGTTTGGGGCTACACCTTC
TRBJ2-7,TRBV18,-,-,CASSGGDRTFYERNF,TGTGCCAGCTCAGGGGGGGACAGAACCTTCTACGAGAGGAACTTC
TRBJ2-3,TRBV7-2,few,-,CASSPMGRGGTDTQYF,TGTGCCAGCAGCCCTATGGGGCGGGGTGGCACAGATACGCAGTATTTT
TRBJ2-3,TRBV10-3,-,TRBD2,CAISEVTSGSTDTQYF,TGTGCCATCAGTGAGGTCACTAGCGGCAGCACAGATACGCAGTATTTT
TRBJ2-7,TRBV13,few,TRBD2,CASSRRDYGSEQYF,TGTGCCAGCAGCCGACGGGACTATGGGTCAGAGCAGTACTTC
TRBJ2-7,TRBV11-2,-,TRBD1,CASSRDRGGAYEQYF,TGTGCCAGCAGCCGGGACAGGGGGGGTGCGTACGAGCAGTACTTC
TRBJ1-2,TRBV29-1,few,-,CSVEERPPPRDGYTF,TGCAGCGTTGAAGAGCGTCCACCCCCGCGGGATGGCTACACCTTC
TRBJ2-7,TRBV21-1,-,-,CASSRPRLAGGKYEQYF,TGTGCCAGCAGCCGCCCTAGACTAGCGGGAGGGAAATACGAGCAGTACTTC
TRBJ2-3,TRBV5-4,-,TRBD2,CASSPGGRTDTQYF,TGTGCCAGCAGCCCGGGGGGGCGCACAGATACGCAGTATTTT
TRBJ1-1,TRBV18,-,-,CASSLLQKGSREAFF,TGTGCCAGCTCACTACTACAGAAGGGTAGTCGGGAAGCTTTCTTT
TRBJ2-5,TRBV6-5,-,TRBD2,CASSNSGAGGETQYF,TGTGCCAGCAGCAACAGCGGGGCCGGGGGAGAGACCCAGTACTTC
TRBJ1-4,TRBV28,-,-,CASSPVTLGKLFF,TGTGCCAGCAGTCCCGTGACTTTGGGAAAACTGTTTTTT
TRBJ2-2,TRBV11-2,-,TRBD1,CASSSGQGLGELFF,TGTGCCAGCAGCTCCGGACAGGGCCTCGGGGAGCTGTTTTTT
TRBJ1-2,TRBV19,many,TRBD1,CASSTTGARNYGYTF,TGTGCCAGTAGTACGACAGGGGCCAGGAACTATGGCTACACCTTC
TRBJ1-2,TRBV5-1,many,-,CASSLRDSPFDGYTF,TGCGCCAGCAGCTTGCGGGACTCCCCTTTCGATGGCTACACCTTC
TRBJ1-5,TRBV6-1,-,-,CASTTTGDQPQHF,TGTGCCAGCACCACGACAGGTGATCAGCCCCAGCATTTT
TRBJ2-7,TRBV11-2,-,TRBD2,CASSLGPAGKYEQYF,TGTGCCAGCAGCTTAGGTCCAGCGGGGAAATACGAGCAGTACTTC
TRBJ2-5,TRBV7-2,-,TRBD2,CASSLSRASGMGETQYF,TGTGCCAGCAGCTTAAGTAGGGCTAGCGGGATGGGGGAGACCCAGTACTTC
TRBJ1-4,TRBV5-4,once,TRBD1,CASSYRGLGEKLFF,TGTGCCAGCAGCTACAGGGGGCTCGGGGAAAAACTGTTTTTT
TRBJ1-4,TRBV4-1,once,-,CASSQDLGRGSGKLFF,TGCGCCAGCAGCCAAGATTTGGGGAGGGGTTCGGGAAAACTGTTTTTT
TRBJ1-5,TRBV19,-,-,CASSIGNQPQHF,TGTGCCAGTAGTATTGGGAATCAGCCCCAGCATTTT
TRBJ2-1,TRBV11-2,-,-,CASSLRLLSRDEQFF,TGTGCCAGCAGCTTAAGACTTCTGAGTAGAGATGAGCAGTTCTTC
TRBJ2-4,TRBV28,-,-,CASGLPLAKNIQYF,TGTGCCAGTGGACTTCCTCTAGCCAAAAACATTCAGTACTTC
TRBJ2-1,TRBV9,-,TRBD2,CASSVDSGTYNEQFF,TGTGCCAGCAGCGTAGATAGCGGGACCTACAATGAGCAGTTCTTC
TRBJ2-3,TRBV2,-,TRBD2,CASFSSGTTDTQYF,TGTGCCAGCTTCTCTAGCGGGACTACAGATACGCAGTATTTT
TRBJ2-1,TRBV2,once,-,CASKGGQTYNEQFF,TGTGCCAGCAAGGGGGGGCAGACCTACAATGAGCAGTTCTTC
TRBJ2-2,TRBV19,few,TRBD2,CASRVAGGGTGELFF,TGTGCCAGTAGGGTAGCGGGAGGGGGAACCGGGGAGCTGTTTTTT
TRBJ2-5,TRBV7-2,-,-,CASSTRGASGETQYF,TGTGCCAGCAGCACCCGGGGTGCGAGTGGCGAGACCCAGTACTTC
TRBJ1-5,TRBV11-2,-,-,CASSRAGQGDQPQHF,TGTGCCAGCAGCCGGGCGGGGCAGGGAGACCAGCCCCAGCATTTT
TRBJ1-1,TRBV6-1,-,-,CASSDQGNTEAFF,TGTGCCAGCAGTGACCAGGGGAACACTGAAGCTTTCTTT
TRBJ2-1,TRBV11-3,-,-,CASSFQGLGQFF,TGTGCCAGCAGTTTCCAGGGATTGGGGCAGTTCTTC
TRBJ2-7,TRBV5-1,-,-,CASSSTPGQAYEQYF,TGCGCCAGCAGCTCGACCCCTGGGCAGGCCTACGAGCAGTACTTC
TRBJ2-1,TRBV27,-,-,CASSLCRCHNEQFF,TGTGCCAGCAGTTTATGCCGGTGCCACAATGAGCAGTTCTTC
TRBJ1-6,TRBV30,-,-,CAWSVRGARSPLHF,TGTGCCTGGAGTGTACGGGGGGCGCGTTCACCCCTCCACTTT
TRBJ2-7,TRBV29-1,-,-,CSVYHAGFYEQYF,TGCAGCGTTTATCACGCGGGGTTCTACGAGCAGTACTTC
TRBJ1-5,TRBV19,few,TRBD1,CASEDRARGNQPQHF,TGTGCCAGTGAGGACAGGGCTCGGGGCAATCAGCCCCAGCATTTT
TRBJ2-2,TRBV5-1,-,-,CASSLVGGTGELFF,TGCGCCAGCAGCTTGGTGGGGGGCACCGGGGAGCTGTTTTTT
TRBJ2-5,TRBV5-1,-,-,CATRSQGLGETQYF,TGCGCCACCCGAAGCCAGGGTTTAGGGGAGACCCAGTACTTC
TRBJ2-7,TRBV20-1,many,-,CSAAQNYEQYF,TGCAGTGCTGCCCAAAACTACGAGCAGTACTTC
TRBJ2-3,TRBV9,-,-,CASSVGSGGDTQYF,TGTGCCAGCAGCGTGGGTAGCGGCGGGGATACGCAGTATTTT